What follows describes a single T cell receptor (beta chain). The V gene lost 10 bases and the J gene lost 0 bases, with 14 bases spanning the gap. Germline CDR1 reads LGHDT; CDR2 reads YNNKEL (reference sequence). The CDR3 sequence is 14 residues long. This sample stems from a study of blood T cell repertoires in COVID-19. Study as a whole: Sources were T cells, B-cell-depleted T cells, or PBMCs; the material itself was cDNA or gDNA.

In the original analysis: Quantification of nucleated cells was approximated via reference gene primer amplification. Repertoires were generated with immunoSEQ multiplex PCR, while TCRdb's copy carries only in-frame clones and drops some. The D gene and trimming were derived from the DNA, and the V and J assignments and clone size from that table. The sample records roughly 87,000 clones, more than 85% being singletons. Sequenced sample: peripheral blood. The source of this sequence is a man aged 40-49 years with acute or convalescent COVID-19. The chain joins TRBV3-1 (or the pseudogene TRBV3-2) to TRBJ2-3, with D possibly matching TRBD2 (6 bases). The CDR3 is CAIVAGNSTDTQYF. CDR3 sequence (DNA): TGTGCCATCGTGGCGGGGAATAGCACAGATACGCAGTATTTT.